This entry is about one TCR beta chain. As yet, its antigen is unknown. These data come from a study of somatic mutations in cytotoxic T cells in rheumatoid arthritis. General observations from the study: Neither rheumatoid arthritis patients nor age-matched healthy controls had significantly different CD8+ T-cell clonality from the other group.

Clones were read by immunoSEQ multiplex PCR, and TCRdb kept only the in-frame ones, dropping some. The sample consists of 13,000 to 15,000 clones, roughly three quarters of them appearing once. Trimming took off 5 bases at V and 4 bases at J, with 12 bases between the two ends. The CDR3 extends over 12 amino acids. Germline-derived CDR1 and CDR2 are SQVTM and ANQGSEA. The receptor was isolated from an adult with rheumatoid arthritis. Sequencing used CD8+ T cells sorted from blood. This chain joins TRBV29-1 and TRBJ2-7; the D gene is possibly TRBD1 (5 bases). CDR3 residues: CSVSPAGYEQYF. DNA of the CDR3: TGCAGCGTTAGTCCCGCAGGGTACGAGCAGTACTTC.